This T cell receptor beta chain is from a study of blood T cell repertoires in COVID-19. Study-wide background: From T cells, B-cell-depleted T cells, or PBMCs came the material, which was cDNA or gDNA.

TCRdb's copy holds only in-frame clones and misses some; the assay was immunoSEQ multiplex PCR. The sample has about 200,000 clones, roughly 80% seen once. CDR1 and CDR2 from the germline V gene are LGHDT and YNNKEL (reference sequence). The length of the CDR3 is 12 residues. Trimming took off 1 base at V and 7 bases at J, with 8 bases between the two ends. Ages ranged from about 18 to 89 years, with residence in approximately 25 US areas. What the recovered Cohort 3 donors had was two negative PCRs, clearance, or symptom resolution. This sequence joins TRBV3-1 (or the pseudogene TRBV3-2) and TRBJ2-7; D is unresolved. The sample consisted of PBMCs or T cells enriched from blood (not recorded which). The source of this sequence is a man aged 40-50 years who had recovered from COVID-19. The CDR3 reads CASSQGSREQYF. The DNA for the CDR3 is TGTGCCAGCAGCCAAGGGTCTCGGGAGCAGTACTTC.